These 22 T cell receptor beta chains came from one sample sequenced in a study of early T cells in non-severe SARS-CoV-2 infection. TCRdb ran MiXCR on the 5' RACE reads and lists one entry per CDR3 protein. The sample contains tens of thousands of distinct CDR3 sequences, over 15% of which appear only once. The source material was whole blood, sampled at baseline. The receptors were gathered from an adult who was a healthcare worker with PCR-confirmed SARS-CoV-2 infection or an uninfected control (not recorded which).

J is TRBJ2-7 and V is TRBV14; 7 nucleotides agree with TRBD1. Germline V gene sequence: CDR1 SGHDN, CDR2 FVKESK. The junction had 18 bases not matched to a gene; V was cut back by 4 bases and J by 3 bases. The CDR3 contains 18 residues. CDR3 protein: CASSRNRPPGQFFYEQYF. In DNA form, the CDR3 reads TGTGCCAGCAGCCGGAATAGACCTCCGGGACAGTTCTTCTACGAGCAGTACTTC. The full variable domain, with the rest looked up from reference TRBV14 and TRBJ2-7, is EAGVTQFPSHSVIEKGQTVTLRCDPISGHDNLYWYRRVMGKEIKFLLHFVKESKQDESGMPNNRFLAERTGGTYSTLKVQPAELEDSGVYFCASSRNRPPGQFFYEQYFGPGTRLTVT.

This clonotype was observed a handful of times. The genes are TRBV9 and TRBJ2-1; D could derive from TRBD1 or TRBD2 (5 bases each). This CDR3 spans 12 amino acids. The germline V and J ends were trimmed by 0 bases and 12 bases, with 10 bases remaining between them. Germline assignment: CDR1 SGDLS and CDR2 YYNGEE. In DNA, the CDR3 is TGTGCCAGCAGCGTAGGGGGGTTTAGGCAGTTCTTC. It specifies CASSVGGFRQFF.

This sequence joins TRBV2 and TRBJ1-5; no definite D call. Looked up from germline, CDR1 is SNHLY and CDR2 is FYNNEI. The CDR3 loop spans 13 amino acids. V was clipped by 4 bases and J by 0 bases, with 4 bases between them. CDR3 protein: CASSARSNQPQHF. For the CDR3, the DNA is TGTGCCAGCAGTGCGCGTAGCAATCAGCCCCAGCATTTT.

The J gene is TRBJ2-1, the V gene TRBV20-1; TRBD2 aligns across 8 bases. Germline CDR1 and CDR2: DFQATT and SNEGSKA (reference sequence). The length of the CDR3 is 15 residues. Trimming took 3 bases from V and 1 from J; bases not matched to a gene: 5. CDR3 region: CSASFTSGSYNEQFF. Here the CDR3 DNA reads TGCAGTGCTAGCTTCACTAGCGGATCCTACAATGAGCAGTTCTTC.

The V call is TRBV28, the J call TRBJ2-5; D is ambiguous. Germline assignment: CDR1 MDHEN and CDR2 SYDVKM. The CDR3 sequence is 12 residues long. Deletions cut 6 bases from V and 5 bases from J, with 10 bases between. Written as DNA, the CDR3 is TGTGCCAGCAGCCCTCGGCGGGAGACCCAGTACTTC. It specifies CASSPRRETQYF. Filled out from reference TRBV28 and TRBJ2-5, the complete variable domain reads DVKVTQSSRYLVKRTGEKVFLECVQDMDHENMFWYRQDPGLGLRLIYFSYDVKMKEKGDIPEGYSVSREKKERFSLILESASTNQTSMYLCASSPRRETQYFGPGTRLLVL.

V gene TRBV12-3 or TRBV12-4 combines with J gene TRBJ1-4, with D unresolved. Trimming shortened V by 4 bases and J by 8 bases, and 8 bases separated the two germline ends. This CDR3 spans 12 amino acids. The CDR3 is CASSSPGEKLFF. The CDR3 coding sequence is TGTGCCAGCAGTTCACCTGGAGAAAAACTGTTTTTT.

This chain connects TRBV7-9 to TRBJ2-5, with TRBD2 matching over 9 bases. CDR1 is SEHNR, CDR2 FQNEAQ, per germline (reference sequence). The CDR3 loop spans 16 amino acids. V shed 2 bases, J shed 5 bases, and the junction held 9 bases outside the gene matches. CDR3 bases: TGTGCCAGCAGCTTATCTCGCGGGAGGGCCGGGGAGACCCAGTACTTC. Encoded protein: CASSLSRGRAGETQYF.

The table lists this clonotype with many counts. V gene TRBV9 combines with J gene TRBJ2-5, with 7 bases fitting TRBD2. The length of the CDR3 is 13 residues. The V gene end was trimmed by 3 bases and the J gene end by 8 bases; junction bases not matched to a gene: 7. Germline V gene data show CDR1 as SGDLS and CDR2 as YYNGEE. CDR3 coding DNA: TGTGCCAGCAGCGGAGCGGGATACCTTACCCAGTACTTC. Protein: CASSGAGYLTQYF. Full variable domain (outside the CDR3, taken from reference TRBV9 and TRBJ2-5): DSGVTQTPKHLITATGQRVTLRCSPRSGDLSVYWYQQSLDQGLQFLIQYYNGEERAKGNILERFSAQQFPDLHSELNLSSLELGDSALYFCASSGAGYLTQYFGPGTRLLVL.

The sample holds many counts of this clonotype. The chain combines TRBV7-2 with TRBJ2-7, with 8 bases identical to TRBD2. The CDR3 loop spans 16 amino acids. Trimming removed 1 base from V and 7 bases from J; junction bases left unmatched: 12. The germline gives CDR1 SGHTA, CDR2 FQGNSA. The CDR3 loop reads CASSLGSGGPSREQYF. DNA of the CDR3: TGTGCCAGCAGCTTAGGGTCGGGAGGGCCCTCGCGGGAGCAGTACTTC.

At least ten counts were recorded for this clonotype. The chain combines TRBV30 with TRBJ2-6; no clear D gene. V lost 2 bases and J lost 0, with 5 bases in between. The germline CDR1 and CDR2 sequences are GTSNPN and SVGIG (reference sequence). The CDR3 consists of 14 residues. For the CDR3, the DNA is TGTGCCTGGAGTAGAGGCTCTGGGGCCAACGTCCTGACTTTC. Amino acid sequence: CAWSRGSGANVLTF.

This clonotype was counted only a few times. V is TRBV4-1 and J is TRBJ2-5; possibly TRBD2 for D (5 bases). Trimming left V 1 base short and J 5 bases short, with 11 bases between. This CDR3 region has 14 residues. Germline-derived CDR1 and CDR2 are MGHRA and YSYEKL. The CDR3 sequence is CASSQVWGAETQYF. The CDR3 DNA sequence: TGCGCCAGCAGCCAAGTCTGGGGAGCCGAGACCCAGTACTTC.

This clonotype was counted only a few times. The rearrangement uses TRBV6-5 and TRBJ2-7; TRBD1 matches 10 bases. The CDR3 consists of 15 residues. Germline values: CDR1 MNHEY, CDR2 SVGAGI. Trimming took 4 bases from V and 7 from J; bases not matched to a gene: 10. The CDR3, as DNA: TGTGCCAGCAGTTTCTCCGGGACAGGGGAAGGAGAGCAGTACTTC. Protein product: CASSFSGTGEGEQYF.

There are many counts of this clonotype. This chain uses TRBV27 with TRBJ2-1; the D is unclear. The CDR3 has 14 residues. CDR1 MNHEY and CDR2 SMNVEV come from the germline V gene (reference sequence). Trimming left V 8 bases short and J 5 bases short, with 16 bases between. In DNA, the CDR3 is TGTGCCAGCCGGTCCTCGCTCAGTAACAATGAGCAGTTCTTC. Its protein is CASRSSLSNNEQFF.

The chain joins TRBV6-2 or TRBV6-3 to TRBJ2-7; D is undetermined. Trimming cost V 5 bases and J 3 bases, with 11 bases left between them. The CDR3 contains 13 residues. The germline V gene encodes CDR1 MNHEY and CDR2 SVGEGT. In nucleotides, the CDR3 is TGTGCCAGCAGTCCCCGGGTCGACTACGAGCAGTACTTC. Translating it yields CASSPRVDYEQYF.

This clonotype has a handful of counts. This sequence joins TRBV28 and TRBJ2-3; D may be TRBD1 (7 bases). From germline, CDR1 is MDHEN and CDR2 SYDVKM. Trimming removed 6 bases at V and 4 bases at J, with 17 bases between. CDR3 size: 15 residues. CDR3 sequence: CASRETGDSSDTQYF. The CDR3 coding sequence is TGTGCCAGCAGGGAAACAGGGGACTCCTCAGATACGCAGTATTTT.

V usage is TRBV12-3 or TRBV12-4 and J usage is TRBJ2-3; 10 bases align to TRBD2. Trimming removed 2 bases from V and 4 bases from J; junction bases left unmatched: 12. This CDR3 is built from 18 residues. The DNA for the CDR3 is TGTGCCAGCAGTTTACGCCGCTTAGCGGGAGGCCCGCCAGATACGCAGTATTTT. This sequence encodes CASSLRRLAGGPPDTQYF.

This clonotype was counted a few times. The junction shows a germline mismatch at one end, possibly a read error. The CDR3 sequence: CASSVGQTATNF. For the CDR3, the DNA is TGTGCCAGCAGCGTGGGACAGACAGCCACGAACTTC. The rearrangement joins TRBV6-1 to TRBJ2-4; TRBD1 matches 7 bases. CDR1 MNHNS and CDR2 SASEGT come from the germline V gene. The length of the CDR3 is 12 residues.

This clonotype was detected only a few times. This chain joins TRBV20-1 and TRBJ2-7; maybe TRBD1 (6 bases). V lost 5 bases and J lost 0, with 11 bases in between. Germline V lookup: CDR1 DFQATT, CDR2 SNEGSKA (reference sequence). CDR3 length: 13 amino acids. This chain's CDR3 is CSAHRESSYEQYF. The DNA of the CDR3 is TGCAGTGCTCACAGGGAAAGCTCCTACGAGCAGTACTTC.

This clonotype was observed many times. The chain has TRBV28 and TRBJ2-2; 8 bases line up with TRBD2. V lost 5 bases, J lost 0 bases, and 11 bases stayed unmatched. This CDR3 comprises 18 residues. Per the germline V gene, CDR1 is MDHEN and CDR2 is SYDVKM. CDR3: CASSRRQLAGPNTGELFF. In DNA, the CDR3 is TGTGCCAGCAGTAGGAGGCAATTAGCGGGGCCGAACACCGGGGAGCTGTTTTTT.

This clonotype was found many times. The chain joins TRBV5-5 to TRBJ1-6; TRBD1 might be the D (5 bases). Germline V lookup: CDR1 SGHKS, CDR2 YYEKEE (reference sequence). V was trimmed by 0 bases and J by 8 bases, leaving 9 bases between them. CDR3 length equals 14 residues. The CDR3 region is CASSLEAGYSPLHF. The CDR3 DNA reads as TGTGCCAGCAGCTTGGAGGCAGGGTATTCACCCCTCCACTTT.

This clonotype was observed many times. In DNA, the CDR3 is TGTGCCAGCAGTCGACGACTAGGGCAGTTCTTC. It is translated as CASSRRLGQFF. The chain carries TRBV12-3 or TRBV12-4 and TRBJ2-1; possible D gene TRBD2, 6 bases. V was shortened by 5 bases and J by 12 bases, with 11 bases between the two germline ends. This CDR3 has 11 residues.

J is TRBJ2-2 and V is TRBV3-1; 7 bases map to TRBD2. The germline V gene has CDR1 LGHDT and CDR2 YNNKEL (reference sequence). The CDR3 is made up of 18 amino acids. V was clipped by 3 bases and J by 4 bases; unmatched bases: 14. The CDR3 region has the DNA TGTGCCAGCAGCCAGGGGTCCTGGCGGGAGCTGAGCACCGGGGAGCTGTTTTTT. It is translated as CASSQGSWRELSTGELFF.